This entry lists 9 T cell receptor beta chains sequenced from one sample in a study of blood T cell repertoires in COVID-19. Only in-frame clones appear in the TCRdb table, and some are missing; sequencing was by immunoSEQ multiplex PCR. The table has approximately 110,000 clones, around nine tenths seen once; the top ten hold 3.5% to 5.5%. What was sequenced was peripheral blood. These receptors were collected from a man aged 35 to 55 with acute or convalescent COVID-19.

The chain joins TRBV2 to TRBJ1-1; 8 positions match TRBD1. Germline assignment: CDR1 SNHLY and CDR2 FYNNEI. The CDR3 extends over 17 amino acids. V lost 7 bases to trimming and J lost 1 base; unmatched junction nucleotides: 14. The CDR3 spells CASNSFHQGAQNTEAFF. CDR3 coding DNA: TGTGCCAGCAATTCCTTCCACCAGGGGGCGCAGAACACTGAAGCTTTCTTT.

V is TRBV23-1 and J is TRBJ1-3; perhaps TRBD1 as D (6 bases). TRBV23-1 is recorded as an ORF, its role being uncertain. V was pared by 0 bases and J by 0 bases, with 18 bases between. This CDR3 has 19 amino acids. This CDR3 is CASSQSGQPGDPSGNTIYF. The CDR3 nucleotides read TGCGCCAGCAGTCAATCCGGCCAGCCAGGGGACCCCTCTGGAAACACCATATATTTT.

This sequence joins TRBV13 and TRBJ2-1; D is perhaps TRBD2 (6 bases). V lost 0 bases to trimming and J lost 5 bases, with 14 bases between them. The CDR3 covers 16 residues. Germline loops: CDR1 PRHDT, CDR2 FYEKMQ (reference sequence). The chain's CDR3 is CASSLGLGGVDNEQFF. The CDR3 DNA follows: TGTGCCAGCAGCTTAGGCCTAGGAGGGGTCGACAATGAGCAGTTCTTC.

This chain uses TRBV3-1 (or the pseudogene TRBV3-2) with TRBJ2-4, with 9 bases identical to TRBD2. Germline V gene data show CDR1 as LGHDT and CDR2 as YNNKEL (reference sequence). The length of the CDR3 is 16 residues. J lost 0 bases, V lost 1 base, and 1 base had no gene match. The CDR3: CASSQGLAVAKNIQYF. The DNA of the CDR3 is TGTGCCAGCAGCCAAGGACTAGCGGTAGCCAAAAACATTCAGTACTTC.

V usage is TRBV6-5 and J usage is TRBJ1-2; D is perhaps TRBD1 (5 bases). CDR1 is MNHEY and CDR2 is SVGAGI in the germline V gene. The CDR3 extends over 14 amino acids. The germline V and J ends were trimmed by 4 bases and 3 bases, with 12 bases remaining between them. CDR3 amino acids: CASSFDSNYYGYTF. CDR3 in DNA: TGTGCCAGCAGTTTCGACAGCAACTACTATGGCTACACCTTC.

V usage is TRBV19 and J usage is TRBJ2-5; D gene unclear. Trimming took 3 bases from V and 2 from J, leaving 13 bases between them. The germline V gene has CDR1 LNHDA and CDR2 SQIVND (reference sequence). The CDR3 consists of 15 residues. Written as DNA, the CDR3 is TGTGCCAGTAGTATTAAGGTTGGGCAGCAAGAGACCCAGTACTTC. Translated, it gives CASSIKVGQQETQYF.

The chain recombines TRBV6-5 with TRBJ2-1; 10 nucleotides agree with TRBD1. Germline V lookup: CDR1 MNHEY, CDR2 SVGAGI. This CDR3 is built from 15 residues. V gave up 7 bases and J gave up 7 bases; unmatched junction bases: 10. The CDR3 DNA follows: TGTGCCAGCAAACGACCGGGACAGGGGAATAATGAGCAGTTCTTC. Translation gives CASKRPGQGNNEQFF.

This chain joins TRBV28 and TRBJ2-5; maybe TRBD2 (5 bases). Trimming removed 6 bases from V and 3 bases from J, with 11 bases in between. The CDR3 sequence is 13 residues long. Germline V gene lookup returns CDR1 MDHEN and CDR2 SYDVKM. The chain's CDR3 is CASRGREEETQYF. The DNA for the CDR3 is TGTGCCAGCAGGGGGAGAGAGGAAGAGACCCAGTACTTC.

The rearrangement uses TRBV24-1 and TRBJ2-7; tentative D call: TRBD2 (5 bases). V was trimmed by 4 bases and J by 3 bases, leaving 12 bases between them. Germline CDR1 is KGHDR and CDR2 is SFDVKD. This CDR3 has 14 residues. CDR3 sequence reads: CATSDSRRSYEQYF. The CDR3 bases are TGTGCCACCAGTGACTCTCGGAGGAGCTACGAGCAGTACTTC.